Sequencing of this T cell receptor beta chain was carried out in a study of EBV T-cell therapy then PD-1 blockade in nasopharyngeal carcinoma. Measured with immunoSEQ multiplex PCR; TCRdb has only the in-frame clones, and not every one. The sample carries 20,000 or so clones, 82% recorded once. Documented treatment: AdE1-LMPpoly-expanded autologous EBV-specific T-cell therapy followed by anti-PD-1 nivolumab. This CDR3 spans 16 amino acids. After removal of 5 bases from V and 4 bases from J, the junction contained 8 bases not matched to a gene. CDR1 is SEHNR and CDR2 is FQNEAQ in the germline V gene (reference sequence). With regard to this clone: Its specificity is not known.

The sample here was CD8+ T cells from blood, taken at day -245 from a patient whose treatment included autologous EBV-specific T cells and nivolumab. This sequence was found in a man aged 35-49 years with nasopharyngeal carcinoma. The J gene is TRBJ2-1, the V gene TRBV7-9, with 10 bases identical to TRBD1. This chain's CDR3 is CASSPRQGAAYNEQFF. The DNA for the CDR3 is TGTGCCAGCAGCCCGAGACAGGGGGCGGCTTACAATGAGCAGTTCTTC. Complete variable domain (other parts from reference TRBV7-9 and TRBJ2-1): DTGVSQNPRHKITKRGQNVTFRCDPISEHNRLYWYRQTLGQGPEFLTYFQNEAQLEKSRLLSDRFSAERPKGSFSTLEIQRTEQGDSAMYLCASSPRQGAAYNEQFFGPGTRLTVL.